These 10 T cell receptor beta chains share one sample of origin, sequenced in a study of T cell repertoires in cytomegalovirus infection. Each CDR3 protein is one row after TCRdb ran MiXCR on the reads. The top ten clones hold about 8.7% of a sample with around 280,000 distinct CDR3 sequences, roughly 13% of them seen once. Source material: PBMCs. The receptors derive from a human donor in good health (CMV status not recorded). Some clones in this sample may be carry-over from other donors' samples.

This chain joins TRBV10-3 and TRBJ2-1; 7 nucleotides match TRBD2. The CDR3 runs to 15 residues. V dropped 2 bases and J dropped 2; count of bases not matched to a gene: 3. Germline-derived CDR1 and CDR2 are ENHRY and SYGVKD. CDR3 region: CAISEGLGAYNEQFF. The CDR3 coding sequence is TGTGCCATCAGTGAGGGACTAGGGGCCTACAATGAGCAGTTCTTC.

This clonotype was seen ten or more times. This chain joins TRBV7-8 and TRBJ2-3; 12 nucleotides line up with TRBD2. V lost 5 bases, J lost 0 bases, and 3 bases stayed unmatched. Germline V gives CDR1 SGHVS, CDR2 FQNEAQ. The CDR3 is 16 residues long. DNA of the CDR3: TGTGCCAGCAGCAGGACTAGCGGGGTTAGCACAGATACGCAGTATTTT. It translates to CASSRTSGVSTDTQYF.

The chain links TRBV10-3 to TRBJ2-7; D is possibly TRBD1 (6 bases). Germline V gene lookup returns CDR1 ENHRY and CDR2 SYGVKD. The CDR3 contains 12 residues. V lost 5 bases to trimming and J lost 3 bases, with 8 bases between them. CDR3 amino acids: CAISRDNYEQYF. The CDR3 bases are TGTGCCATCAGTCGGGACAACTACGAGCAGTACTTC.

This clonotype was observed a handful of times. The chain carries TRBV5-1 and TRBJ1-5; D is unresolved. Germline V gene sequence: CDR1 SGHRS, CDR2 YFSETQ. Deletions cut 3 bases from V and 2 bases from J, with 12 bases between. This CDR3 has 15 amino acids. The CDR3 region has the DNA TGCGCCAGCAGCTGGGAGGGAACGGGCAATCAGCCCCAGCATTTT. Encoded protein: CASSWEGTGNQPQHF. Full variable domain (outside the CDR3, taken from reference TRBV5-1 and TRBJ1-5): KAGVTQTPRYLIKTRGQQVTLSCSPISGHRSVSWYQQTPGQGLQFLFEYFSETQRNKGNFPGRFSGRQFSNSRSEMNVSTLELGDSALYLCASSWEGTGNQPQHFGDGTRLSIL.

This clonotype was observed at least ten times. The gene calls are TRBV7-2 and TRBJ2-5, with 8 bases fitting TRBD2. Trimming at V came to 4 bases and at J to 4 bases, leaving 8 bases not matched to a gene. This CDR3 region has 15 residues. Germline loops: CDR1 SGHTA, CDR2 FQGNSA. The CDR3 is CASSSPWSGRETQYF. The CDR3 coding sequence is TGTGCCAGCAGCTCCCCTTGGAGCGGGAGAGAGACCCAGTACTTC.

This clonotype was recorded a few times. CDR3 residues: CASSWVGRGETQYF. DNA for the CDR3: TGTGCCAGCAGTTGGGTCGGCAGGGGTGAGACCCAGTACTTC. This rearrangement joins TRBV2 to TRBJ2-5; tentatively, D is TRBD1 (6 bases). The CDR3 totals 14 residues. Trimming removed 5 bases from V and 5 bases from J, with 15 bases in between. Germline V gene sequence: CDR1 SNHLY, CDR2 FYNNEI.

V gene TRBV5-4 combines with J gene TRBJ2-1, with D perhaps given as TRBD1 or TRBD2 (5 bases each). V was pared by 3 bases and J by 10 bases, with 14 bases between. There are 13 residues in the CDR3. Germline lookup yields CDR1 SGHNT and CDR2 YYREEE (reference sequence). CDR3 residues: CASSSAMGEEQFF. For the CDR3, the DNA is TGTGCCAGCAGCTCCGCAATGGGGGAGGAGCAGTTCTTC.

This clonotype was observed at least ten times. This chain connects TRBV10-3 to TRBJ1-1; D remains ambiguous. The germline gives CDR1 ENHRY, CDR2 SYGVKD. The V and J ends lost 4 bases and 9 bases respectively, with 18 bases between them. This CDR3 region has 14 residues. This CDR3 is CAISAGGESSQAFF. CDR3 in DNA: TGTGCCATCAGTGCGGGCGGGGAGTCGAGCCAAGCTTTCTTT.

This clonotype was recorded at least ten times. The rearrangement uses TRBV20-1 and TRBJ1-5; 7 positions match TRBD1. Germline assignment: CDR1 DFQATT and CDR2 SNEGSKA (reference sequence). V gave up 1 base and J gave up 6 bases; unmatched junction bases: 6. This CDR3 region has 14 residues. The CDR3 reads CSARAGGGVQPQHF. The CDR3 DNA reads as TGCAGTGCTAGAGCCGGAGGGGGCGTTCAGCCCCAGCATTTT.

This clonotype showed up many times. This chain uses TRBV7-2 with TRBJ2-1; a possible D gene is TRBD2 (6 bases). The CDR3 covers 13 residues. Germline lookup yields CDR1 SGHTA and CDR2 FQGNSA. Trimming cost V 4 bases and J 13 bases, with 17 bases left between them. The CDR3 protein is CASSSDQPGDQFF. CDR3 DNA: TGTGCCAGCAGCTCCGATCAACCGGGGGACCAGTTCTTC.